A single sample gave rise to the 9 T cell receptor beta chains below, sequenced in a study of blood T cell repertoires in COVID-19 (TCRdb year 2020). The method behind the library was the immunoSEQ multiplex PCR assay. TCRdb provides this immuneACCESS table in a form limited to in-frame rearrangements. Some clones are lacking; in checked studies, under half of them reflect an unresolved V gene, and why the rest are absent is not known. Present in this sample are about 410,000 clones, around nine tenths of which were seen just once. In total, the top ten clones hold approximately 1.5% of the sample. The sample comprised peripheral blood. Receptors originate from a woman in her thirties or forties with COVID-19, enrolled during active disease.

V usage is TRBV28 and J usage is TRBJ2-1; D uncertain. Per germline, CDR1 MDHEN and CDR2 SYDVKM. The CDR3 sequence is 18 residues long. V was shortened by 6 bases and J by 1 base, with 22 bases between the two germline ends. In nucleotides, the CDR3 is TGTGCCAGCAGCGCACCACGCCCTAGTTCTGGGTCCTACAATGAGCAGTTCTTC. This sequence encodes CASSAPRPSSGSYNEQFF.

The rearrangement joins TRBV9 to TRBJ1-4; perhaps TRBD1 as D (6 bases). The V gene's germline CDR1 is SGDLS and CDR2 YYNGEE. The CDR3 totals 13 residues. V lost 6 bases, J lost 6 bases, and 12 bases lay in between. Here the CDR3 DNA reads TGTGCCAGCAACCGAGGGGGGGATGAAAAACTGTTTTTT. The encoded protein is CASNRGGDEKLFF.

This clone was seen just once. The chain recombines TRBV2 with TRBJ1-1; D is uncertain. With 3 bases removed from V and 5 bases from J, the gap between germline ends came to 4 bases. The CDR3 totals 11 residues. In germline, CDR1 is SNHLY, CDR2 FYNNEI. The CDR3 region is CASSDRTEAFF. In nucleotides, the CDR3 is TGTGCCAGCAGTGACCGTACTGAAGCTTTCTTT.

The V gene is TRBV10-3, the J gene TRBJ2-5; D ambiguous. Germline assignment: CDR1 ENHRY and CDR2 SYGVKD. The V end was cut by 4 bases, the J end by 2 bases, with 11 bases between. The CDR3 has 14 amino acids. CDR3 DNA: TGTGCCATCAGTGCACCGGCACAGCAAGAGACCCAGTACTTC. This sequence encodes CAISAPAQQETQYF.

The chain uses TRBV28 and TRBJ1-1; perhaps TRBD1 as D (6 bases). The CDR3 consists of 17 residues. Germline lookup yields CDR1 MDHEN and CDR2 SYDVKM. The germline V and J ends were trimmed by 2 bases and 10 bases, with 26 bases remaining between them. The CDR3 bases are TGTGCCAGCAGTTTAGCGGGTCCCGGACAGCCCAATGGGGTAGCTTTCTTT. Its protein is CASSLAGPGQPNGVAFF.

J is TRBJ2-1 and V is TRBV11-3, with TRBD2 as a possible D gene (7 bases). The CDR3 spans 17 residues. CDR1 is SGHNT, CDR2 YENEEA, per germline. V lost 0 bases and J lost 6, with 18 bases in between. The CDR3 DNA follows: TGTGCCAGCAGCTTAGATCTCGGGGGGCGGAGGATCAATGAGCAGTTCTTC. Amino acid sequence: CASSLDLGGRRINEQFF.

This chain joins TRBV5-5 and TRBJ1-5, with 8 bases aligning to TRBD1. The V and J ends lost 4 bases and 6 bases, in that order; junction bases with no gene match: 6. The CDR3 has 14 residues. From germline, CDR1 is SGHKS and CDR2 YYEKEE (reference sequence). The CDR3 region has the DNA TGTGCCAGCAGCGCCGGACAGGGCACTCAGCCCCAGCATTTT. Amino acid sequence: CASSAGQGTQPQHF.

The chain combines TRBV4-3 with TRBJ1-5; D is perhaps TRBD1 (5 bases). This CDR3 has 15 residues. V lost 2 bases and J lost 6, with 14 bases in between. CDR1 is LGHNA and CDR2 is YSLEER in the germline V gene. The CDR3 is CASSQSRVVSQPQHF. In DNA form, the CDR3 reads TGCGCCAGCAGCCAATCCAGGGTTGTGAGTCAGCCCCAGCATTTT.

The chain employs TRBV2 and TRBJ1-5; 8 bases are a match to TRBD1. Germline values: CDR1 SNHLY, CDR2 FYNNEI. The CDR3 length is 14 residues. V trimming: 5 bases; J trimming: 2 bases; junction bases outside the gene matches: 2. The CDR3 loop reads CASSQGAGNQPQHF. CDR3 nucleotide sequence: TGTGCCAGCAGTCAGGGGGCCGGCAATCAGCCCCAGCATTTT.